The 7 T cell receptor beta chains reported below all come from one sample, sequenced in a study of cytomegalovirus exposure and HLA in healthy donors. This table comes from immunoSEQ multiplex PCR, and its TCRdb copy is limited to in-frame clones, with some not included. The sample records roughly 190,000 clones, roughly 86% being singletons. Sequenced material: PBMCs. The receptors were gathered from a woman aged 18 to 35 in good health and CMV-seronegative.

The count of this clone is one. The J gene is TRBJ1-4, the V gene TRBV6-1; 8 bases line up with TRBD1. The V segment lost 4 bases and the J segment 5 bases; nucleotides outside the gene matches: 15. The germline gives CDR1 MNHNS, CDR2 SASEGT. This CDR3 region has 18 residues. CDR3 region: CASSAGTGGVLMNEKLFF. In DNA, the CDR3 is TGTGCCAGCAGTGCTGGGACAGGTGGAGTCTTAATGAATGAAAAACTGTTTTTT.

The CDR3 reads CASTTGRTYNEQFF. The CDR3 DNA sequence: TGTGCCAGCACCACCGGGAGGACCTACAATGAGCAGTTCTTC. The chain has TRBV6-5 and TRBJ2-1; 7 nucleotides agree with TRBD2. V lost 7 bases and J lost 2; bases outside the gene matches: 5. The CDR3 spans 14 residues. CDR1 is MNHEY and CDR2 is SVGAGI in the germline V gene.

The chain employs TRBV5-1 and TRBJ2-7, with a possible D match to TRBD2 (5 bases). V was trimmed by 4 bases and J by 4 bases, leaving 15 bases between them. This CDR3 comprises 14 residues. Germline assignment: CDR1 SGHRS and CDR2 YFSETQ. The CDR3 loop reads CASSQADFGYEQYF. The CDR3 nucleotides read TGCGCCAGCAGCCAGGCGGACTTTGGATACGAGCAGTACTTC.

The V and J genes are TRBV27 and TRBJ2-1; possibly TRBD2 for D (6 bases). V was pared by 4 bases and J by 0 bases, with 13 bases between. CDR1 and CDR2 (germline): MNHEY, SMNVEV (reference sequence). The CDR3 sequence is 16 residues long. CDR3 nucleotide sequence: TGTGCCAGCAGTTCCATAGCGGCAAGCTCCTACAATGAGCAGTTCTTC. Amino acids: CASSSIAASSYNEQFF.

The rearrangement links TRBV2 to TRBJ2-1, with 7 nucleotides matching TRBD2. CDR3 length equals 19 residues. Trimming at V came to 5 bases and at J to 5 bases, leaving 21 bases not matched to a gene. Germline assignment: CDR1 SNHLY and CDR2 FYNNEI. The CDR3 coding sequence is TGTGCCAGCAGTCCCTTGAGTGGCAAGCGCGGGGAGGGTAACAATGAGCAGTTCTTC. It encodes CASSPLSGKRGEGNNEQFF.

The chain links TRBV7-2 to TRBJ1-1; no definite D call. Germline V CDR1 and CDR2: SGHTA, FQGNSA. Trimming cost V 1 base and J 7 bases, with 13 bases left between them. This CDR3 comprises 14 residues. CDR3 loop: CASSLGQYVGEAFF. The DNA of the CDR3 is TGTGCCAGCAGCTTAGGGCAATACGTTGGTGAAGCTTTCTTT.

This rearrangement joins TRBV27 to TRBJ1-6; 8 bases agree with TRBD1. CDR3 length equals 15 residues. The germline V gene has CDR1 MNHEY and CDR2 SMNVEV (reference sequence). Germline trimming cut 0 bases from V and 7 bases from J; bases unmatched to any gene: 2. CDR3 DNA sequence: TGTGCCAGCAGTTTATCCCAGGGGGCCAATTCACCCCTCCACTTT. Its protein product is CASSLSQGANSPLHF.